A single sample is the source of the 29 T cell receptor beta chains below, sequenced in a study of blood T cell repertoires in COVID-19 (dated by TCRdb to between 2020 and 2021). Library preparation was by the immunoSEQ multiplex PCR assay. The clones in this table, taken by TCRdb from immuneACCESS, are in-frame only. Not every clone is retained; where verified, under half of the shortfall comes from an unresolved V gene, and the cause of the rest is unknown. The sample table lists approximately 35,000 clones, 70% to 80% of them with a count of one. In total, the top ten clones hold less than 35% of the sample. Sequencing input: peripheral blood. These receptors came from a man aged 80 or over with acute or convalescent COVID-19.

This clone was picked up a small number of times. CDR3 amino acids: CASSLTGGSTQPQHF. The CDR3 region has the DNA TGCGCCAGCAGCCTGACAGGGGGATCGACGCAGCCCCAGCATTTT. This chain joins TRBV4-1 and TRBJ1-5; 9 bases line up with TRBD1. The J segment lost 7 bases and the V segment lost 4 bases, leaving 8 bases of the junction unmatched. Per the germline V gene, CDR1 is MGHRA and CDR2 is YSYEKL. This CDR3 is 15 amino acids long.

The genes are TRBV19 and TRBJ2-7, with TRBD2 matching over 9 bases. The J call may be faulty, since TRBJ2-1 better matches the DNA end. The CDR3 contains 14 residues. Germline CDR1 and CDR2: LNHDA and SQIVND (reference sequence). The CDR3 here is CASSMREGYNEQFF. The CDR3 DNA follows: TGTGCCAGTAGTATGCGGGAGGGATACAATGAGCAGTTCTTC.

On this clone: The same CDR3 also results from other DNA sequences found in this sample. The chain employs TRBV6-5 and TRBJ2-7; 7 bases align to TRBD1. The germline CDR1 and CDR2 sequences are MNHEY and SVGAGI. The trim removed 8 bases at V and 2 bases at J, leaving 3 bases unmatched. This CDR3 contains 12 residues. The CDR3 DNA is TGTGCCAGCCGACAGGGTACCTACGAGCAGTACTTC. Its protein is CASRQGTYEQYF.

The rearrangement uses TRBV19 and TRBJ2-1; 7 bases are a match to TRBD2. The germline CDR1 and CDR2 sequences are LNHDA and SQIVND (reference sequence). The CDR3 consists of 15 residues. V shed 3 bases and J 5 bases; nucleotides not matched to a gene: 7. CDR3 sequence (DNA): TGTGCCAGTAGTATCCGGCTAGCGGAACACAATGAGCAGTTCTTC. This codes for CASSIRLAEHNEQFF.

This clone has just a few counts. The chain is built from TRBV6-6 and TRBJ1-4; weak D call: TRBD1 (5 bases). The CDR3 is 15 amino acids. Germline CDR1 MNHNY, CDR2 SVGAGI (reference sequence). The V end lost 2 bases, the J end lost 3 bases, and 10 bases lay between the germline ends. Written as DNA, the CDR3 is TGTGCCAGCAGTTACAGGGGCCGGGCTAATGAAAAACTGTTTTTT. Translating it yields CASSYRGRANEKLFF.

The rearrangement joins TRBV4-3 to TRBJ2-2, with 7 bases fitting TRBD1. This CDR3 is 14 amino acids long. V shed 6 bases, J shed 6 bases, and the junction held 7 bases outside the gene matches. In germline, CDR1 is LGHNA, CDR2 YSLEER. The CDR3 bases are TGCGCCAGCAGTTTCAAGGGGGCTCCCGGGGAGCTGTTTTTT. Its translation is CASSFKGAPGELFF.

The V gene is TRBV28, the J gene TRBJ1-3; D might be TRBD1 (5 bases). Trimming pared 5 bases from V and 1 base from J, leaving 9 bases between. In germline, CDR1 is MDHEN, CDR2 SYDVKM. The CDR3 loop spans 14 amino acids. The CDR3 nucleotides read TGTGCCAGCAGTCGGGGGGGGTCTGGAAACACCATATATTTT. It is translated as CASSRGGSGNTIYF.

The V gene is TRBV14, the J gene TRBJ2-7, with 10 positions matching TRBD2. V lost 2 bases to trimming and J lost 5 bases; unmatched junction nucleotides: 6. Germline V gene data show CDR1 as SGHDN and CDR2 as FVKESK. The CDR3 totals 15 residues. In DNA form, the CDR3 reads TGTGCCAGCAGCCAATACCTAGCGGGAGTTAACGAGCAGTACTTC. Protein: CASSQYLAGVNEQYF.

This chain links TRBV5-4 with TRBJ2-3; 8 positions match TRBD2. Trimming cost V 3 bases and J 4 bases; bases outside gene matches: 10. CDR3 length equals 16 residues. CDR1 is SGHNT and CDR2 is YYREEE in the germline V gene (reference sequence). CDR3 nucleotides: TGTGCCAGCAGCTCCTCCGTCGGGGGGGCCCCAGATACGCAGTATTTT. Its translation is CASSSSVGGAPDTQYF.

The V and J genes are TRBV5-1 and TRBJ2-2, with 7 bases fitting TRBD1. After removal of 4 bases from V and 0 bases from J, the junction contained 9 bases not matched to a gene. The germline V gene has CDR1 SGHRS and CDR2 YFSETQ. This CDR3 has 17 amino acids. The CDR3 DNA sequence: TGCGCCAGCAGCACCGGGACAGAATTTTCGAACACCGGGGAGCTGTTTTTT. Its protein product is CASSTGTEFSNTGELFF. Using reference TRBV5-1 and TRBJ2-2 for the parts outside the CDR3, the full variable domain is KAGVTQTPRYLIKTRGQQVTLSCSPISGHRSVSWYQQTPGQGLQFLFEYFSETQRNKGNFPGRFSGRQFSNSRSEMNVSTLELGDSALYLCASSTGTEFSNTGELFFGEGSRLTVL.

The chain joins TRBV6-5 to TRBJ2-7, with TRBD1 matching over 7 bases. Unmatched junction bases numbered 9, after V lost 2 bases and J lost 2 bases. Germline V gene sequence: CDR1 MNHEY, CDR2 SVGAGI. There are 16 residues in the CDR3. CDR3 nucleotide sequence: TGTGCCAGCAGTTACAGGAAGGGGGCTTTGCCCTACGAGCAGTACTTC. It codes for CASSYRKGALPYEQYF.

This chain uses TRBV18 with TRBJ1-6; the D is unclear. Germline V gives CDR1 KGHSH, CDR2 LQKENI. This CDR3 has 13 residues. V gave up 5 bases and J gave up 10 bases, with 12 bases separating them. The CDR3 region is CASSVPGNSPLHF. CDR3 DNA: TGTGCCAGCTCAGTCCCAGGAAACTCACCCCTCCACTTT.

The J gene is TRBJ2-7, the V gene TRBV7-2; 7 bases are a match to TRBD2. V dropped 6 bases and J dropped 3; count of bases not matched to a gene: 11. The length of the CDR3 is 15 residues. Germline loops: CDR1 SGHTA, CDR2 FQGNSA. This CDR3 is CASRAGLAVNYEQYF. DNA of the CDR3: TGTGCCAGCAGAGCGGGGCTAGCGGTAAACTACGAGCAGTACTTC.

The rearrangement uses TRBV27 and TRBJ2-5; D is uncertain. Trimming stripped 4 bases from V and 2 bases from J, with 2 bases between. CDR1 and CDR2 from the germline V gene are MNHEY and SMNVEV (reference sequence). The CDR3 has 11 residues. CDR3 protein: CASSSQETQYF. DNA of the CDR3: TGTGCCAGCAGTTCACAAGAGACCCAGTACTTC.

The chain has TRBV5-1 and TRBJ2-2, with TRBD1 matching over 8 bases. Germline-derived CDR1 and CDR2 are SGHRS and YFSETQ. With V trimmed by 3 bases and J by 8 bases, 12 bases remained unmatched. This CDR3 has 16 amino acids. CDR3 bases: TGCGCCAGCAGCTCCCGGGACAGGTCTAACCTTGGGGAGCTGTTTTTT. This encodes CASSSRDRSNLGELFF. Full variable domain (remainder filled in from reference TRBV5-1 and TRBJ2-2): KAGVTQTPRYLIKTRGQQVTLSCSPISGHRSVSWYQQTPGQGLQFLFEYFSETQRNKGNFPGRFSGRQFSNSRSEMNVSTLELGDSALYLCASSSRDRSNLGELFFGEGSRLTVL.

The chain couples TRBV6-1 to TRBJ1-2; D is perhaps TRBD1 (6 bases). Germline CDR1 reads MNHNS; CDR2 reads SASEGT. CDR3 length: 16 amino acids. With 4 bases removed from V and 3 bases from J, the gap between germline ends came to 18 bases. DNA for the CDR3: TGTGCCAGCAGTGGCGGTATTGGGGGGGCGGACTATGGCTACACCTTC. This sequence encodes CASSGGIGGADYGYTF.

This clone came up once. The chain recombines TRBV25-1 with TRBJ1-2, with D unclear. The CDR3 sequence is 12 residues long. Germline V CDR1 and CDR2: MGHDK, SYGVNS. Trimming took off 4 bases at V and 8 bases at J, with 11 bases between the two ends. Here the CDR3 reads CASSGTPGGYTF. In DNA form, the CDR3 reads TGTGCCAGCAGTGGAACCCCCGGGGGCTACACCTTC.

This rearrangement joins TRBV27 to TRBJ2-2; D is unresolved. The CDR3 runs to 14 residues. The germline CDR1 and CDR2 sequences are MNHEY and SMNVEV (reference sequence). V was trimmed by 1 base and J by 4 bases, leaving 7 bases between them. The CDR3 region is CASSLYPSTGELFF. The CDR3 nucleotides are TGTGCCAGCAGTTTATATCCGTCCACCGGGGAGCTGTTTTTT.

The J gene is TRBJ2-3, the V gene TRBV5-4, with 7 nucleotides matching TRBD2. The junction had 3 bases not matched to a gene; V was cut back by 4 bases and J by 1 base. Germline V gives CDR1 SGHNT, CDR2 YYREEE (reference sequence). The CDR3 spans 14 residues. The CDR3 nucleotides are TGTGCCAGCAGCAACCGGGGGGGCACAGATACGCAGTATTTT. Its translation: CASSNRGGTDTQYF.

This clone has only one observation. This chain links TRBV7-3 with TRBJ1-2; D uncertain. Germline-derived CDR1 and CDR2 are SGHTA and FQGTGA. This CDR3 has 13 amino acids. The V gene lost 3 bases and the J gene lost 4 bases, with 9 bases spanning the gap. CDR3 bases: TGTGCCAGCAGCTTTAACCGGGGCTATGGCTACACCTTC. This codes for CASSFNRGYGYTF.

CDR3 in amino acids: CASSLGQGAWEQYF. CDR3 sequence (DNA): TGCGCCAGCAGCTTGGGACAGGGGGCATGGGAGCAGTACTTC. The V and J genes are TRBV5-1 and TRBJ2-7; the match to TRBD1 covers 10 bases. Germline-derived CDR1 and CDR2 are SGHRS and YFSETQ. CDR3 length: 14 residues. With 0 bases clipped from V and 7 bases from J, the junction kept 4 bases outside the gene matches.

The chain combines TRBV5-6 with TRBJ2-1; 10 bases are shared with TRBD1. This CDR3 is 15 amino acids long. The trim removed 3 bases at V and 6 bases at J, leaving 6 bases unmatched. The germline V gene encodes CDR1 SGHDT and CDR2 YYEEEE. CDR3 in DNA: TGTGCCAGCAGCTCCCGGGACAGGGGCCCCAATGAGCAGTTCTTC. Its protein is CASSSRDRGPNEQFF.

This sequence joins TRBV18 and TRBJ2-3; 7 bases line up with TRBD1. Looked up from germline, CDR1 is KGHSH and CDR2 is LQKENI. This CDR3 comprises 16 residues. Trimming at V came to 3 bases and at J to 1 base, leaving 7 bases not matched to a gene. As DNA, the CDR3 is TGTGCCAGCTCACCCCCCGGGACAGTTCGCACAGATACGCAGTATTTT. Translating gives CASSPPGTVRTDTQYF.

This chain connects TRBV6-4 to TRBJ1-5, with D unclear. CDR1 MRHNA and CDR2 SNTAGT come from the germline V gene. The CDR3 runs to 14 residues. Trimming pared 4 bases from V and 2 bases from J, leaving 9 bases between. CDR3 sequence: CASSVNSGNQPQHF. The CDR3 DNA sequence: TGTGCCAGCAGTGTCAATAGTGGCAATCAGCCCCAGCATTTT.

The J gene is TRBJ2-1, the V gene TRBV5-1, with D possibly TRBD2 on 6 matching bases. The V gene's germline CDR1 is SGHRS and CDR2 YFSETQ. The CDR3 runs to 15 residues. Trimming removed 4 bases from V and 1 base from J, with 12 bases in between. CDR3 nucleotide sequence: TGCGCCAGCAGCCGACTAGATCCGTCCTACAATGAGCAGTTCTTC. This gives the protein CASSRLDPSYNEQFF.

The rearrangement links TRBV7-2 to TRBJ1-1, with D possibly TRBD1 on 6 matching bases. Trimming took off 7 bases at V and 6 bases at J, with 21 bases between the two ends. The length of the CDR3 is 15 residues. The germline gives CDR1 SGHTA, CDR2 FQGNSA. In nucleotides, the CDR3 is TGTGCCAGCACCCTAACCGGGACCACAGGGCCTGAAGCTTTCTTT. Its translation is CASTLTGTTGPEAFF.

This rearrangement joins TRBV7-2 to TRBJ2-4; 10 bases match TRBD1. The ends lost 7 bases at V and 7 bases at J; junction bases unmatched: 13. This CDR3 has 16 amino acids. The V gene's germline CDR1 is SGHTA and CDR2 FQGNSA. This chain's CDR3 is CASTEAAGQGWNIQYF. The CDR3 DNA is TGTGCCAGCACCGAGGCGGCGGGACAGGGGTGGAACATTCAGTACTTC.

The rearrangement uses TRBV27 and TRBJ1-2; 11 positions match TRBD1. The CDR3 length is 14 residues. The J segment lost 4 bases and the V segment lost 5 bases, leaving 3 bases of the junction unmatched. Per germline, CDR1 MNHEY and CDR2 SMNVEV (reference sequence). The CDR3 coding sequence is TGTGCCAGCAGTCGGACAGGGGGCAGCTATGGCTACACCTTC. It specifies CASSRTGGSYGYTF.

This chain connects TRBV7-8 to TRBJ2-3, with a weak D call TRBD2 (5 bases). This CDR3 has 15 amino acids. Between the trimmed V and J ends, which lost 1 base and 1 base, there was a span of 9 bases. From germline, CDR1 is SGHVS and CDR2 FQNEAQ. The CDR3 here is CASSLDRGGTDTQYF. CDR3 DNA sequence: TGTGCCAGCAGCTTAGACCGGGGAGGCACAGATACGCAGTATTTT.